This T cell receptor (beta chain) was identified in a study of beta chain features in type 1 diabetes. Overall study findings and caveats: PCR might preferentially amplify shorter templates, equally in patients and controls. Across all four CD4+ subsets, people with type 1 diabetes showed modestly shorter TCRB CDR3s.

Both ends counted, the CDR3 spans 15 residues. Germline V gene lookup returns CDR1 SGDLS and CDR2 YYNGEE. A word on this clone: No antigen is known for it. The DNA is omitted, as the CDR3 cannot be located on it reliably, and the CDR3 follows TCRdb's listing.

Expressed TCRB transcripts were sequenced because the entire RNA isolate underwent reverse transcription. This table comes from immunoSEQ multiplex PCR, and its TCRdb copy is limited to in-frame clones, with some not included. The sample shows hundreds of thousands of clones, roughly a sixth of them seen only once. The gene calls are TRBV9 and TRBJ1-2. The sequence came from a man aged 18 to 29 in good health. The specimen sequenced was naive CD4+ T cells from blood. CDR3 amino acids: CACSVDLGINYGYTF.